This T cell receptor beta chain was found in a study of blood T cell repertoires in COVID-19. Study in general: The study drew acute and convalescent COVID-19 samples from the United States, Italy and Spain.

Profiling relied on immunoSEQ multiplex PCR, and the TCRdb table lists in-frame clones only, not all of them. The table includes approximately 110,000 clones, roughly 87% detected once. The CDR3 loop spans 16 amino acids. Looked up from germline, CDR1 is KGHDR and CDR2 is SFDVKD. The V segment lost 5 bases and the J segment 0 bases; nucleotides outside the gene matches: 6. This TCR came from a man in his forties or fifties with acute or convalescent COVID-19. The sequenced sample consisted of peripheral blood. This sequence joins TRBV24-1 and TRBJ2-3; 8 nucleotides match TRBD1. The CDR3 DNA is TGTGCCACCAGTGTTGACAGGGGCGGAAGCACAGATACGCAGTATTTT. As protein: CATSVDRGGSTDTQYF.